This T cell receptor beta chain appears in the sequencing data of a study of T-cell memory formation after mild COVID-19 (dated by TCRdb to 2020 to 2023). Describing the broader study: Most TCR sequence clusters were specific to one of the two donors. In a couple of donors, T-cell clones that expanded and contracted after mild COVID-19 were followed by sequencing TCRalpha and TCRbeta repertoires longitudinally. The cohort was made up of two young adult volunteers, one female and one male, who were previously healthy.

Findings and caveats that apply to the study as a whole: Contracting CD4+ clones were located mainly in the CM and EM memory subsets, whereas CD8+ clones were found to be enriched in EMRA. Only a couple of mild cases were covered by the study, and larger cohorts that include severe cases with pre-infection samples were considered necessary. Balanced CD4/CD8 phenotypes were observed for clones contracting from day 15 to 85, whereas a bias towards CD4+ was observed for a second wave of clones expanding from day 15 to 37. Some responding clones were found in pre-infection memory, which suggests that pre-existing cross-reactive memory T cells took part in the SARS-CoV-2 response. SARS-CoV-2 specificity was not confirmed for the second-wave clones peaking on day 37.

Ten or more counts support this clonotype. No antigen is known for it. There are no base qualities to consult, and no much larger clone falls within one base. The sample was run on an Illumina NovaSeq 6000. Using 5'RACE with constant-segment primers, TCRalpha and TCRbeta cDNA libraries were constructed, with sample barcodes and unique molecular identifiers added in the process. RNA was extracted from every sample with Trizol reagent. Libraries were amplified in two PCR steps, with a second sample barcode and Illumina TruSeq adapters added in the second step. Libraries were sequenced on an Illumina NovaSeq with 2 x 150 bp paired-end reads. Under the source paper's analysis protocol: With migec v1.2.7, reads were demultiplexed and then collapsed into UMI-guided consensus sequences. Using mixcr v2.1.11, the UMI consensuses were aligned to TRA and TRB V and J templates and assembled into clonotypes. A clonotype was counted as expanded or contracted only when both edgeR and NoisET called the clonotype significant, with the noise models trained on biological replicates. For edgeR calls, the cutoffs were a false discovery rate-adjusted p below 0.01 and a log2 fold-change threshold of 1. PCA with hierarchical clustering of max-normalized trajectories of the 1000 most abundant clonotypes was used as exploratory dynamics analysis. Separately sequenced CD4+ and CD8+ repertoires were used to assign the CD4 or CD8 phenotype of responding clones. Clones were called with MiXCR by TCRdb after fastp trimmed the public reads at Q25, and only in-frame beta chains were retained. Records with the same CDR3 protein are collapsed into one entry carrying the most frequent genes and DNA. TCRdb's processing, not the study's, gives the V and J calls here. The sample contains roughly 190,000 distinct CDR3 sequences, 25% to 35% of them found a single time. Approximately 10% of the sample lies in the top ten.

Ficoll-Paque density gradient centrifugation was the method used to isolate PBMCs. The sequence was obtained from an adult woman who had mild COVID-19 (a few samples of this study predate the infection). The sample titles of this study are shuffled in the database, so cell type and time point are left out; the donor was told from shared clones. The sequencing input was PBMCs or a T cell subset sorted from them (not recorded which).

The nucleotide sequence is TGTGCCAGCAGCCAAGATTCGGAGACACCGAGGGGGCAGTTCTTC. Translated, this gives CASSQDSETPRGQFF. The sequence joins TRBV4-2 to TRBJ2-1, with the D gene tentatively TRBD1 or TRBD2, based on 5 matching bases in each. The junction carries 18 bases between V and J, which are trimmed by 0 bases and 12 bases respectively. The CDR3 starts with the cysteine, ends with the phenylalanine, and has 15 residues. Only CDR3 DNA remains: 45 bases, in frame from the first base. The germline V gene yields LGHNA for CDR1 and YNFKEQ for CDR2.